Listed here are 16 T cell receptor beta chains from one sample, sequenced in a study of type 1 and type 2 diabetes patients. The PCR template was genomic DNA. A primer set of 30 forward and 13 reverse primers amplified the CDR3. TCRdb analysed the multiplex PCR reads with MiXCR anew, one entry per CDR3 protein. The profile shows approximately 260,000 distinct CDR3 sequences, more than 40% of them singletons. The sequenced material came from peripheral blood mononuclear cells (PBMCs). These TCRs come from a man aged 18-30 years with type 2 diabetes.

This clonotype was counted only a few times. J is TRBJ1-1 and V is TRBV30; the D gene is possibly TRBD1 (6 bases). Germline V gene sequence: CDR1 GTSNPN, CDR2 SVGIG (reference sequence). The CDR3 contains 13 residues. V was pared by 3 bases and J by 3 bases, with 11 bases between. In nucleotides, the CDR3 is TGTGCCTGGAGGTTCACAGGGTACACTGAAGCTTTCTTT. This translates into CAWRFTGYTEAFF.

This chain links TRBV30 with TRBJ1-2; D gene unclear. V lost 3 bases to trimming and J lost 4 bases, with 12 bases between them. This CDR3 has 13 residues. CDR1 and CDR2 (germline): GTSNPN, SVGIG (reference sequence). The CDR3 bases are TGTGCCTGGAGCGTAGCCCTCATCTATGGCTACACCTTC. Translating it yields CAWSVALIYGYTF.

The gene calls are TRBV7-9 and TRBJ2-1, with a weak D call TRBD2 (6 bases). Deletions cut 5 bases from V and 10 bases from J, with 18 bases between. This CDR3 contains 14 residues. Germline V gives CDR1 SEHNR, CDR2 FQNEAQ (reference sequence). CDR3 nucleotides: TGTGCCAGCAGCCCATATCACGGGGGACGGGAGCAGTTCTTC. This codes for CASSPYHGGREQFF.

This CDR3 is CASSFGTGDAFF. As DNA, the CDR3 is TGTGCCAGCAGCTTTGGGACAGGGGATGCTTTCTTT. The rearrangement joins TRBV7-2 to TRBJ1-1, with 10 bases fitting TRBD1. Germline values: CDR1 SGHTA, CDR2 FQGNSA. V gave up 3 bases and J gave up 11 bases; unmatched junction bases: 3. CDR3 length: 12 residues.

This clonotype was seen a handful of times. The chain uses TRBV7-2 and TRBJ1-4; no clear D gene. Deletions cut 2 bases from V and 8 bases from J, with 12 bases between. Germline values: CDR1 SGHTA, CDR2 FQGNSA. There are 14 residues in the CDR3. Written as DNA, the CDR3 is TGTGCCAGCAGCTTAACGGGCCCCCTCGAAAAACTGTTTTTT. It yields the protein CASSLTGPLEKLFF.

This chain links TRBV7-6 with TRBJ1-1; D is ambiguous. V was shortened by 5 bases and J by 1 base, with 14 bases between the two germline ends. The CDR3 length is 15 residues. CDR1 is SGHVS, CDR2 FNYEAQ, per germline. In DNA, the CDR3 is TGTGCCAGCAGCCCGGGAGGCAGCGCGAACACTGAAGCTTTCTTT. It encodes CASSPGGSANTEAFF.

The chain employs TRBV10-1 and TRBJ2-7; D may be TRBD2 (7 bases). The CDR3 runs to 13 residues. Germline V gene sequence: CDR1 WNHNN, CDR2 SYGVQD (reference sequence). The germline V and J ends were trimmed by 3 bases and 5 bases, with 11 bases remaining between them. CDR3: CASSDGGAHEQYF. CDR3 bases: TGCGCCAGCAGTGATGGGGGGGCCCACGAGCAGTACTTC.

This clonotype was counted only a few times. The chain carries TRBV7-2 and TRBJ1-1; weak D call: TRBD1 (6 bases). Germline lookup yields CDR1 SGHTA and CDR2 FQGNSA. Trimming took off 3 bases at V and 6 bases at J, with 11 bases between the two ends. This CDR3 contains 13 residues. CDR3 nucleotide sequence: TGTGCCAGCAGCTTCCCAGGGGCCTCTGAAGCTTTCTTT. The encoded protein is CASSFPGASEAFF.

This clonotype was seen more than once but under ten times. The V call is TRBV20-1, the J call TRBJ2-1; D not resolved. This CDR3 spans 13 amino acids. Germline V CDR1 and CDR2: DFQATT, SNEGSKA (reference sequence). Trimming pared 5 bases from V and 9 bases from J, leaving 17 bases between. The CDR3 loop reads CSAYRFGFGEQFF. CDR3 in DNA: TGCAGTGCTTACCGCTTTGGTTTTGGTGAGCAGTTCTTC.

A few counts support this clonotype. The V gene is TRBV30, the J gene TRBJ2-2; no reliable D call. Between the trimmed V and J ends, which lost 0 bases and 0 bases, there was a span of 11 bases. The germline V gene has CDR1 GTSNPN and CDR2 SVGIG (reference sequence). The CDR3 loop spans 16 amino acids. CDR3 sequence (DNA): TGTGCCTGGAGTGTAATTCGGCGATCGAACACCGGGGAGCTGTTTTTT. It codes for CAWSVIRRSNTGELFF.

This clonotype was counted once. CDR3 amino acids: CASSEPTGNTGELFF. CDR3 nucleotide sequence: TGTGCCAGCAGTGAGCCGACTGGGAACACCGGGGAGCTGTTTTTT. J is TRBJ2-2 and V is TRBV6-2 or TRBV6-3, with D unresolved. Between the trimmed V and J ends, which lost 5 bases and 1 base, there was a span of 11 bases. The CDR3 is 15 residues long. Germline CDR1 and CDR2: MNHEY and SVGEGT.

The chain is built from TRBV2 and TRBJ2-7; 7 nucleotides agree with TRBD1. The V and J ends lost 5 bases and 0 bases, in that order; junction bases with no gene match: 4. Germline assignment: CDR1 SNHLY and CDR2 FYNNEI. CDR3 length equals 14 residues. CDR3 DNA sequence: TGTGCCAGCAGTACGACAGGGACCTCCTACGAGCAGTACTTC. This codes for CASSTTGTSYEQYF.

Notes on this clonotype: One junction end disagrees with the germline gene, perhaps due to a read error. The chain is built from TRBV15 and TRBJ2-5; possible D gene TRBD2, 5 bases. The CDR3 runs 17 residues. Per the germline V gene, CDR1 is LNHNV and CDR2 is YYDKDF (reference sequence). CDR3 nucleotides: TGTGCCACCAGCAGAGGAACCGTAGGAGGCCCCCAAGAGACCCAGCACTTC. Residues: CATSRGTVGGPQETQHF. The entire variable domain, with the rest obtained from reference TRBV15 and TRBJ2-5, is as follows: DAMVIQNPRYQVTQFGKPVTLSCSQTLNHNVMYWYQQKSSQAPKLLFHYYDKDFNNEADTPDNFQSRRPNTSFCFLDIRSPGLGDTAMYLCATSRGTVGGPQETQHFGPGTRLLVL.

This clonotype was picked up a small number of times. The V and J genes are TRBV28 and TRBJ2-7, with TRBD1 as a possible D gene (6 bases). The CDR3 sequence is 13 residues long. Germline values: CDR1 MDHEN, CDR2 SYDVKM. The germline V and J ends were trimmed by 7 bases and 4 bases, with 14 bases remaining between them. The CDR3 sequence: CASKTGVEYEQYF. The CDR3 coding sequence is TGTGCCAGCAAGACAGGCGTAGAGTACGAGCAGTACTTC.

V gene TRBV14 combines with J gene TRBJ1-6; no firm D call. The germline V gene encodes CDR1 SGHDN and CDR2 FVKESK. Trimming took off 0 bases at V and 12 bases at J, with 9 bases between the two ends. The CDR3 has 13 amino acids. CDR3 sequence: CASSQDQSLPLHF. In DNA form, the CDR3 reads TGTGCCAGCAGCCAAGATCAGAGTTTACCCCTCCACTTT.

The V gene is TRBV10-3, the J gene TRBJ2-5; D call uncertain. Trimming left V 10 bases short and J 5 bases short, with 23 bases between. CDR3 length: 15 residues. Germline V lookup: CDR1 ENHRY, CDR2 SYGVKD. The CDR3: CASSLRTQVAETQYF. In DNA, the CDR3 is TGTGCCAGCAGCTTAAGGACGCAGGTGGCGGAGACCCAGTACTTC.